This TCR beta chain was sequenced for a study of blood T cell repertoires in COVID-19. Overall study: Spain, Italy and the United States supplied samples that represented acute and convalescent COVID-19. From T cells, B-cell-depleted T cells, or PBMCs came the material, which was cDNA or gDNA.

In the authors' methods: Reference gene primer amplification yielded estimated nucleated cell counts. TCRdb's table, derived via immunoSEQ multiplex PCR, lists solely in-frame clones and lacks some. V and J calls and clone size are given by that table; D and trimming were obtained from the DNA. The profile shows approximately 470,000 clones, 75% to 90% of them singletons. Germline V CDR1 and CDR2: SGHVS, FQNEAQ. This CDR3 comprises 16 residues. The trim removed 1 base at V and 1 base at J, leaving 5 bases unmatched. The chain carries TRBV7-8 and TRBJ2-3; 7 nucleotides line up with TRBD2. The receptor was derived from a human donor in a cohort sampled during active COVID-19. Sequences were obtained from peripheral blood. DNA of the CDR3: TGTGCCAGCAGCTTAGTGGTTGGGGGGGGCACAGATACGCAGTATTTT. Translating gives CASSLVVGGGTDTQYF.